Shown below are 17 T cell receptor beta chains from a single sample sequenced in a study of T cell responses to AZD1222 COVID-19 vaccine. The data were produced by immunoSEQ multiplex PCR, yet TCRdb's version contains in-frame clones alone and is incomplete. The sample has about 120,000 clones; 70% to 90% are singletons. Sequencing used peripheral blood, obtained on day 0 of AZD1222 vaccination. These receptors all stem from an adult in good health.

V and J are TRBV18 and TRBJ2-3, with D possibly matching TRBD1 (6 bases). V lost 2 bases to trimming and J lost 6 bases, with 21 bases between them. CDR1 KGHSH and CDR2 LQKENI come from the germline V gene. The CDR3 length is 17 residues. The CDR3 DNA follows: TGTGCCAGCTCACCAAGGCCCAGGGGCAGGGGCGGCGATACGCAGTATTTT. Its protein product is CASSPRPRGRGGDTQYF. Filled out from reference TRBV18 and TRBJ2-3, the complete variable domain reads NAGVMQNPRHLVRRRGQEARLRCSPMKGHSHVYWYRQLPEEGLKFMVYLQKENIIDESGMPKERFSAEFPKEGPSILRIQQVVRGDSAAYFCASSPRPRGRGGDTQYFGPGTRLTVL.

The genes are TRBV6-2 or TRBV6-3 and TRBJ2-4; D may be TRBD2 (6 bases). Germline CDR1 and CDR2: MNHEY and SVGEGT. The CDR3 runs 15 residues. Trimming shortened V by 2 bases and J by 3 bases, and 11 bases separated the two germline ends. CDR3: CASSYGGGDKNIQYF. CDR3 nucleotide sequence: TGTGCCAGCAGTTACGGAGGAGGGGACAAAAACATTCAGTACTTC.

The chain employs TRBV21-1 and TRBJ1-5. TRBV21-1 is termed a pseudogene. This CDR3 is built from 17 residues. The CDR3 spells CASSSGQVQFSNQPQHF. The CDR3 DNA reads as TGTGCCAGCAGCAGCGGCCAGGTTCAGTTTAGCAATCAGCCCCAGCATTTT.

The chain couples TRBV6-1 to TRBJ2-7, with D unclear. The ends were cut back, 2 bases at V and 7 bases at J, with 12 bases in the middle. The germline gives CDR1 MNHNS, CDR2 SASEGT. The CDR3 has 13 amino acids. Here the CDR3 reads CASSERSVSEQYF. Here the CDR3 DNA reads TGTGCCAGCAGTGAAAGGTCAGTGTCTGAGCAGTACTTC.

V is TRBV5-1 and J is TRBJ2-7; D unresolved. The germline V gene encodes CDR1 SGHRS and CDR2 YFSETQ. Trimming stripped 0 bases from V and 3 bases from J, with 7 bases between. This CDR3 contains 13 residues. The DNA for the CDR3 is TGCGCCAGCAGCTTGGACTCTCACTACGAGCAGTACTTC. Translated, it gives CASSLDSHYEQYF.

The rearrangement joins TRBV4-1 to TRBJ2-1; D is unresolved. CDR3 length: 18 residues. The ends were cut back, 4 bases at V and 2 bases at J, with 21 bases in the middle. Per the germline V gene, CDR1 is MGHRA and CDR2 is YSYEKL. This chain's CDR3 is CASSPTPQSSAPYNEQFF. In nucleotides, the CDR3 is TGCGCCAGCAGCCCGACCCCACAGTCTTCGGCCCCCTACAATGAGCAGTTCTTC.

This rearrangement joins TRBV10-3 to TRBJ2-5, with D perhaps assigned TRBD1 or TRBD2 (6 bases each). CDR1 and CDR2 (germline): ENHRY, SYGVKD. The CDR3 contains 13 residues. V was shortened by 4 bases and J by 4 bases, with 10 bases between the two germline ends. Here the CDR3 reads CAISGGAAETQYF. The CDR3 DNA is TGTGCCATCAGTGGGGGGGCTGCAGAGACCCAGTACTTC.

The chain is built from TRBV5-1 and TRBJ2-5; 8 bases match TRBD1. This CDR3 spans 14 amino acids. Trimming took 4 bases from V and 5 from J; bases not matched to a gene: 7. Germline V lookup: CDR1 SGHRS, CDR2 YFSETQ. The chain's CDR3 is CASSPGQEWETQYF. In nucleotides, the CDR3 is TGCGCCAGCAGCCCGGGACAGGAGTGGGAGACCCAGTACTTC.

The rearrangement links TRBV30 to TRBJ1-4; TRBD1 matches at 11 bases. The CDR3 has 16 amino acids. CDR1 and CDR2 (germline): GTSNPN, SVGIG (reference sequence). The V segment lost 1 base and the J segment 5 bases; nucleotides outside the gene matches: 6. The CDR3 region is CAWSGDRGSLNEKLFF. The CDR3 DNA reads as TGTGCCTGGAGTGGGGACAGGGGGTCACTGAATGAAAAACTGTTTTTT. The complete variable domain, with remaining parts taken from reference TRBV30 and TRBJ1-4, reads SQTIHQWPATLVQPVGSPLSLECTVEGTSNPNLYWYRQAAGRGLQLLFYSVGIGQISSEVPQNLSASRPQDRQFILSSKKLLLSDSGFYLCAWSGDRGSLNEKLFFGSGTQLSVL.

V and J are TRBV28 and TRBJ1-5; the D gene is possibly TRBD1 (6 bases). Between the trimmed V and J ends, which lost 2 bases and 1 base, there was a span of 12 bases. CDR1 and CDR2 (germline): MDHEN, SYDVKM. CDR3 length: 16 amino acids. The CDR3 region is CASSLVGGGSNQPQHF. The CDR3 nucleotides are TGTGCCAGCAGTTTAGTAGGGGGAGGAAGCAATCAGCCCCAGCATTTT.

The count of this clone is one. The V call is TRBV15, the J call TRBJ1-2; a weak D match, TRBD1 (5 bases). V was cut by 3 bases and J by 1 base, with 9 bases left in between. The CDR3 is made up of 14 amino acids. Germline assignment: CDR1 LNHNV and CDR2 YYDKDF (reference sequence). CDR3 in amino acids: CATSRDTFNYGYTF. CDR3 DNA sequence: TGTGCCACCAGCAGGGACACCTTTAACTATGGCTACACCTTC.

The count of this clone is one. The V gene is TRBV5-1, the J gene TRBJ2-2; 10 positions match TRBD2. This CDR3 contains 14 residues. The germline gives CDR1 SGHRS, CDR2 YFSETQ. The junction had 2 bases not matched to a gene; V was cut back by 7 bases and J by 2 bases. The CDR3 sequence: CASLAGVNTGELFF. The CDR3 region has the DNA TGCGCCAGCCTAGCGGGGGTAAACACCGGGGAGCTGTTTTTT.

The chain links TRBV6-5 to TRBJ1-2; 8 bases align to TRBD1. CDR3 length: 15 amino acids. Losses at the gene ends were 6 bases for V and 5 bases for J; bases not matched to a gene: 11. Germline V lookup: CDR1 MNHEY, CDR2 SVGAGI. The CDR3 DNA sequence: TGTGCCAGCAGACCTCAATACGGGACAGGATATGGCTACACCTTC. Residues: CASRPQYGTGYGYTF.

V is TRBV28 and J is TRBJ2-7; TRBD1 aligns across 10 bases. The V gene end was trimmed by 6 bases and the J gene end by 7 bases; junction bases not matched to a gene: 15. This CDR3 has 16 amino acids. Germline V gene sequence: CDR1 MDHEN, CDR2 SYDVKM. The CDR3 protein is CASRPRRTGGLGEQYF. CDR3 DNA: TGTGCCAGCAGGCCCCGTCGGACAGGGGGTTTGGGGGAGCAGTACTTC.

The J gene is TRBJ1-5, the V gene TRBV7-2, with D hard to call. Looked up from germline, CDR1 is SGHTA and CDR2 is FQGNSA. V lost 1 base and J 5 bases, leaving 6 bases between the germline ends. The CDR3 covers 13 residues. The CDR3 spells CASSLVSDQPQHF. The CDR3 nucleotides read TGTGCCAGCAGCTTAGTCTCCGATCAGCCCCAGCATTTT. Supplemented by reference TRBV7-2 and TRBJ1-5, the full variable domain reads GAGVSQSPSNKVTEKGKDVELRCDPISGHTALYWYRQSLGQGLEFLIYFQGNSAPDKSGLPSDRFSAERTGGSVSTLTIQRTQQEDSAVYLCASSLVSDQPQHFGDGTRLSIL.

The rearrangement links TRBV5-1 to TRBJ2-6; D is unclear. V lost 7 bases to trimming and J lost 0 bases, with 14 bases between them. Germline loops: CDR1 SGHRS, CDR2 YFSETQ. The CDR3 is 16 residues long. CDR3 bases: TGCGCCAGCCACCCCGAATGGAGCTCTGGGGCCAACGTCCTGACTTTC. Translating it yields CASHPEWSSGANVLTF.

V and J are TRBV23-1 and TRBJ1-5; 7 bases are shared with TRBD1. TRBV23-1 is an ORF, and what it does is uncertain. The length of the CDR3 is 15 residues. With 6 bases clipped from V and 4 bases from J, the junction kept 9 bases outside the gene matches. Here the CDR3 reads CASSPGTDLNQPQHF. The CDR3 nucleotides read TGCGCCAGCAGCCCTGGGACAGACCTTAATCAGCCCCAGCATTTT.